This TCR beta chain came from a study of Ad26.COV2.S vaccination and SARS-CoV-2 variants. The wider study: Donor was in the COV1001 Ad26.COV2.S trial arm.

Treatment reported: some 20 received Ad26.COV2.S at low or high dose, single or two shots; 5 received placebo; per-sample allocation not given. Samples analyzed were those drawn on day 63 after the first vaccine or placebo injection. The CDR3 extends over 14 amino acids. Germline values: CDR1 SGDLS, CDR2 YYNGEE. Trimming stripped 7 bases from V and 2 bases from J, with 12 bases between. The repertoire was sequenced with immunoSEQ multiplex PCR; TCRdb's copy has only in-frame clones and lacks some. The sample lists about 390,000 clones; about 90% were seen once. The sample consisted of peripheral blood, taken in a trial of Ad26.COV2.S vaccine versus placebo. The chain uses TRBV9 and TRBJ1-4; tentatively, D is TRBD1 (5 bases). The clonotype originates from a person between 18 and 65 years old who received the Ad26.COV2.S COVID-19 vaccine or a placebo. The CDR3 loop is CASSQGGTNEKLFF. In DNA form, the CDR3 reads TGTGCCAGCTCCCAGGGAGGCACTAATGAAAAACTGTTTTTT. Based on the CDR3 plus reference TRBV9 and TRBJ1-4, the full variable domain is DSGVTQTPKHLITATGQRVTLRCSPRSGDLSVYWYQQSLDQGLQFLIQYYNGEERAKGNILERFSAQQFPDLHSELNLSSLELGDSALYFCASSQGGTNEKLFFGSGTQLSVL.